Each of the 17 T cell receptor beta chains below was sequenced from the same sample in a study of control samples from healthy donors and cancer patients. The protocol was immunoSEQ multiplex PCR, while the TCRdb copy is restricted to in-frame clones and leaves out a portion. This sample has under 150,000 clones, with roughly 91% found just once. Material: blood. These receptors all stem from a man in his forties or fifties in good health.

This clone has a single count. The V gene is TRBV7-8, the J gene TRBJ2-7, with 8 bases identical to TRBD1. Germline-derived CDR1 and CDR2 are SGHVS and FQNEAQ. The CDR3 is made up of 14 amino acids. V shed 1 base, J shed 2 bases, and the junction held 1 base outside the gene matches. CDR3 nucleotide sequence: TGTGCCAGCAGCTTAGACAGGGGGGCCTACGAGCAGTACTTC. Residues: CASSLDRGAYEQYF.

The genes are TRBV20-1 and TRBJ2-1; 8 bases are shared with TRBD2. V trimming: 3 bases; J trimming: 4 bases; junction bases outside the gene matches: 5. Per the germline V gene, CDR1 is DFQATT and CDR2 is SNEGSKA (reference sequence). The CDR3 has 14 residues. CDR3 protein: CSASRASGYNEQFF. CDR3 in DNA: TGCAGTGCTAGTAGGGCTAGCGGGTACAATGAGCAGTTCTTC.

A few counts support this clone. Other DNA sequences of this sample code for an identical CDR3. The CDR3 reads CASSPGPSSPLHF. The CDR3, as DNA: TGTGCCAGCAGCCCGGGACCTTCTTCACCCCTCCACTTT. The chain recombines TRBV3-1 (or the pseudogene TRBV3-2) with TRBJ1-6, with D possibly being TRBD1 (5 bases). The V end was cut by 4 bases, the J end by 9 bases, with 10 bases between. Germline V gene lookup returns CDR1 LGHDT and CDR2 YNNKEL (reference sequence). This CDR3 spans 13 amino acids.

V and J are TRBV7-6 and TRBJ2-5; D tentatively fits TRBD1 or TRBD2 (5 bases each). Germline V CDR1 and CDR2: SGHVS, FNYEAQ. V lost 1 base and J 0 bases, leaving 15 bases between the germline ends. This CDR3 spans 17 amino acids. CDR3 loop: CASSLGYHRDDQETQYF. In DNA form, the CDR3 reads TGTGCCAGCAGCTTAGGGTACCATCGGGACGACCAAGAGACCCAGTACTTC.

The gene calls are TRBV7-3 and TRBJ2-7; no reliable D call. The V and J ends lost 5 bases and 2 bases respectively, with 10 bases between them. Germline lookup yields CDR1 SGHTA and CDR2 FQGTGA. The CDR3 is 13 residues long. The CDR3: CASSMTHTYEQYF. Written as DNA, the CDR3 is TGTGCCAGCAGCATGACACATACCTACGAGCAGTACTTC.

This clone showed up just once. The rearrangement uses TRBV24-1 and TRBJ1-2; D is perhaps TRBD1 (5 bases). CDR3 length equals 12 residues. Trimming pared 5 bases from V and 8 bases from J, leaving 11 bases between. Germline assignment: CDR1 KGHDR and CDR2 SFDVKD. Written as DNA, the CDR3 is TGTGCCACCAGTGCCCTAGGGGAAGGCTACACCTTC. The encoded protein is CATSALGEGYTF.

The CDR3 is CASSPSSGGSYNEQFF. The CDR3 DNA follows: TGTGCCAGCAGCCCCTCCTCCGGGGGCTCCTACAATGAGCAGTTCTTC. The chain couples TRBV9 to TRBJ2-1; D is perhaps TRBD2 (6 bases). The CDR3 is 16 amino acids. Germline CDR1 reads SGDLS; CDR2 reads YYNGEE. V was cut by 4 bases and J by 0 bases, with 14 bases left in between.

The chain's CDR3 is CAISESQVTNYGYTF. As DNA, the CDR3 is TGTGCCATCAGTGAGTCGCAAGTTACTAACTATGGCTACACCTTC. The chain employs TRBV10-3 and TRBJ1-2; D is uncertain. The CDR3 is made up of 15 amino acids. Deletions cut 0 bases from V and 0 bases from J, with 8 bases between. Germline V gives CDR1 ENHRY, CDR2 SYGVKD.

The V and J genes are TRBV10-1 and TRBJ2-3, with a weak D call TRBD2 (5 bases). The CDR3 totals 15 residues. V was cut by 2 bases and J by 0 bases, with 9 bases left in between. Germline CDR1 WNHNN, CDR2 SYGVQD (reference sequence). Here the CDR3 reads CASSERGSSTDTQYF. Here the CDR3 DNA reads TGCGCCAGCAGTGAGCGGGGATCGAGCACAGATACGCAGTATTTT.

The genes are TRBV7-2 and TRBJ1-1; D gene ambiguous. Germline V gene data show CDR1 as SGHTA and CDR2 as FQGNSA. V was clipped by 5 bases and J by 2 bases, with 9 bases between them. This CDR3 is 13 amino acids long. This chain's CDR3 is CASSRDLNTEAFF. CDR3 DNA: TGTGCCAGCAGCCGAGATCTAAACACTGAAGCTTTCTTT.

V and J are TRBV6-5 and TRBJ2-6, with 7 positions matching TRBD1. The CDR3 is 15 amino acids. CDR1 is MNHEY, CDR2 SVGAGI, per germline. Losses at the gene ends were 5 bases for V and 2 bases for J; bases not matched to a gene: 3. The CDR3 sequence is CASSPDRAGANVLTF. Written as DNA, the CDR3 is TGTGCCAGCAGTCCCGACAGGGCTGGGGCCAACGTCCTGACTTTC.

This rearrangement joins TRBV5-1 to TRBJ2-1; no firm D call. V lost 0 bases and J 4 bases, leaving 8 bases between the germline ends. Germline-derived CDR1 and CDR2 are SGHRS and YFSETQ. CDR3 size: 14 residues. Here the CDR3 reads CASSLESSYNEQFF. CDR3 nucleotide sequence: TGCGCCAGCAGCTTGGAGTCCTCTTACAATGAGCAGTTCTTC.

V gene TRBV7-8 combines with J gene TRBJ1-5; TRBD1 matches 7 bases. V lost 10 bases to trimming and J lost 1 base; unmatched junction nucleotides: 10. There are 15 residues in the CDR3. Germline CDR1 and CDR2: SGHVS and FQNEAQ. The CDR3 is CATTRQGQSNQPQHF. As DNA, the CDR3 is TGTGCCACCACGAGACAGGGTCAGAGCAATCAGCCCCAGCATTTT.

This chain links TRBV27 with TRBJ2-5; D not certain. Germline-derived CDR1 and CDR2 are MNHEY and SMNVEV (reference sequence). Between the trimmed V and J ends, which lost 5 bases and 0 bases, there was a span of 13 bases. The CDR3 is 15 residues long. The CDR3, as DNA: TGTGCCAGCAGTCCCACGGCAGCGTACCAAGAGACCCAGTACTTC. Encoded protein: CASSPTAAYQETQYF.

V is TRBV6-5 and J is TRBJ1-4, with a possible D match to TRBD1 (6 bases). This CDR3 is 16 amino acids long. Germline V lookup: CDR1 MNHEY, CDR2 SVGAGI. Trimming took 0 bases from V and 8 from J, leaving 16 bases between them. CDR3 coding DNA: TGTGCCAGCAGTTACTCGATTGGGGGGGCCCAGGAAAAACTGTTTTTT. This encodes CASSYSIGGAQEKLFF.

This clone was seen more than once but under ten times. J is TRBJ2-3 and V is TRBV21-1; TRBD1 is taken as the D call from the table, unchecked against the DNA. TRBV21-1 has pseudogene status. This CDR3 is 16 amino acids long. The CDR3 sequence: CASSKVGRGKTDTQYF. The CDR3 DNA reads TGTGCCAGCAGCAAAGTAGGCAGGGGAAAAACAGATACGCAGTATTTT.

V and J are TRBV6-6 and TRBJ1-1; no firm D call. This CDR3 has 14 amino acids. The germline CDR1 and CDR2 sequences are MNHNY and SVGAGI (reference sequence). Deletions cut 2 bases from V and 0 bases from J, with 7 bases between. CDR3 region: CASSYTEMNTEAFF. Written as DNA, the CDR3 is TGTGCCAGCAGTTACACAGAGATGAACACTGAAGCTTTCTTT.